This T cell receptor beta chain was sequenced for a study of cytotoxic CD8 clonotypes in ibrutinib-treated CLL. Looking at the study overall: The average sample held approximately 240,000 productive templates and 94,082 productive rearrangements.

V gave up 2 bases and J gave up 4 bases, with 9 bases separating them. This CDR3 has 14 residues. Germline values: CDR1 KGHSH, CDR2 LQKENI. Whole-study results and caveats: The study found public clonotypes uncommon, contracting or stable on treatment. Sustained-remission and progressing patients' sampling times differed.

Depth targeted 1 in 200,000 to 1 in 1 million T cells, averaging approximately 9.3x coverage per clonotype. Sequencing used immunoSEQ multiplex PCR; TCRdb keeps in-frame clones, though not all of them. The sample includes roughly 76,000 clones, more than 70% of them seen just once. Comments on this clone: Antigen specificity is unknown.

The chain couples TRBV18 to TRBJ1-3; D gene ambiguous. This receptor was obtained from a human donor with chronic lymphocytic leukemia. The starting material was PBMCs, obtained at disease progression, from a patient treated with ibrutinib. The chain's CDR3 is CASSPENGGNTIYF. Written as DNA, the CDR3 is TGTGCCAGCTCACCAGAGAACGGGGGAAACACCATATATTTT.